This T cell receptor beta chain is from a study of shared clonotypes between healthy human individuals. Generated by immunoSEQ multiplex PCR, the TCRdb table keeps only in-frame clones and is missing some. The data show more than 2 million clones, with approximately 94% seen just once and around 0.13% held by the top ten. Study-wide results and caveats: It was only blood that was sampled, and tissue repertoires likely differ. Among donors, clonotype sharing was expected to be affected by sequencing depth.

The CDR3 length is 16 residues. V was trimmed by 3 bases and J by 0 bases, leaving 12 bases between them. The germline CDR1 and CDR2 sequences are GTSNPN and SVGIG (reference sequence). Notes on this clone: Its target is not known.

Study donors comprised healthy, HIV-negative adults devoid of recent acute infection or vaccination. What was sequenced was naive CD4+ T cells sorted from blood. Sample subset: CD45RA+ positively selected. This sequence joins TRBV30 and TRBJ1-6; unclear D gene. The receptor was isolated from a man in his late teens or twenties in good health. Here the CDR3 DNA reads TGTGCCTGGAGCCCCTTCGGGAGCTCCTATAATTCACCCCTCCACTTT. Translating gives CAWSPFGSSYNSPLHF.